One sample yielded the 2 T cell receptor beta chains listed below, sequenced in a study of cytomegalovirus exposure and HLA in healthy donors. The PCR ran on 60 Vbeta and 13 Jbeta primers. Profiled with immunoSEQ multiplex PCR; TCRdb holds only in-frame clones, not every one. There are 84,000 or so clones in the sample; about 88% occur only once, and 2.4% lies in the top ten. The sample consisted of PBMCs. Source of these receptors: a woman aged 45-60 years in good health and CMV-seronegative.

The V and J genes are TRBV18 and TRBJ1-3; D uncertain. Per the germline V gene, CDR1 is KGHSH and CDR2 is LQKENI. This CDR3 spans 16 amino acids. The V end lost 0 bases, the J end lost 4 bases, and 13 bases lay between the germline ends. CDR3 coding DNA: TGTGCCAGCTCACCACCGGCGAGGGAGCGGGGAAACACCATATATTTT. Protein sequence: CASSPPARERGNTIYF.

This rearrangement joins TRBV5-4 to TRBJ1-1, with no clear D. CDR3 size: 15 residues. Deletions cut 7 bases from V and 3 bases from J, with 19 bases between. CDR1 and CDR2 (germline): SGHNT, YYREEE (reference sequence). The CDR3, as DNA: TGTGCCAGCGGCGAGACCGTAGAGGAAGACACTGAAGCTTTCTTT. Amino acid sequence: CASGETVEEDTEAFF.